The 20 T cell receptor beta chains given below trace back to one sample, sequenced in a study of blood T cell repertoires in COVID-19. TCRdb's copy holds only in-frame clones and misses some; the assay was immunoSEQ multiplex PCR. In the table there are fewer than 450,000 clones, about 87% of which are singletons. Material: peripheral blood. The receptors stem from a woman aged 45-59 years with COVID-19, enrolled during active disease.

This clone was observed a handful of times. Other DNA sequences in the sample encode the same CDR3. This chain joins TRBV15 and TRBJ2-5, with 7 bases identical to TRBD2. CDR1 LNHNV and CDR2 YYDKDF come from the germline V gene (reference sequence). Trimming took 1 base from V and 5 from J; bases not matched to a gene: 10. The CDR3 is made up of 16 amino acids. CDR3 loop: CATSRVGLVPPETQYF. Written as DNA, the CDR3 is TGTGCCACCAGCAGAGTCGGACTAGTTCCCCCGGAGACCCAGTACTTC.

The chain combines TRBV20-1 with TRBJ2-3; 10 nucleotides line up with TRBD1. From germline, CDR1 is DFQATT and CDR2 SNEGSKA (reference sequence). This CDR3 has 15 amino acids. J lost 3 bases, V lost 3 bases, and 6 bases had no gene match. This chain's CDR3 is CSASGQGQGTDTQYF. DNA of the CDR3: TGCAGTGCTAGTGGGCAGGGACAGGGGACAGATACGCAGTATTTT.

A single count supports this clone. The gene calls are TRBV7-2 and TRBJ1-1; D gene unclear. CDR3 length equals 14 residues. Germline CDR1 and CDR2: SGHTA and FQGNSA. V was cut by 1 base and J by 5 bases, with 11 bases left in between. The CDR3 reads CASSLGAGWTEAFF. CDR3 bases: TGTGCCAGCAGCTTAGGGGCGGGGTGGACTGAAGCTTTCTTT.

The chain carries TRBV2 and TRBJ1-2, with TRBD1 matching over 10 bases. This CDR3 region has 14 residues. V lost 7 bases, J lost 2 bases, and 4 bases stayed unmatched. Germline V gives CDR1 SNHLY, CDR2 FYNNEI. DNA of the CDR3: TGTGCCAGCACCCGGGGACAGGGGAACTATGGCTACACCTTC. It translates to CASTRGQGNYGYTF.

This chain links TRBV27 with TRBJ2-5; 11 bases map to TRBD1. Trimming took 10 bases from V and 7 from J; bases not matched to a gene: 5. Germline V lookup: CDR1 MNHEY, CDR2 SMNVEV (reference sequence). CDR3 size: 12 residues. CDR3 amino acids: CANTGTGGTQYF. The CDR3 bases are TGTGCCAACACCGGGACAGGGGGGACCCAGTACTTC.

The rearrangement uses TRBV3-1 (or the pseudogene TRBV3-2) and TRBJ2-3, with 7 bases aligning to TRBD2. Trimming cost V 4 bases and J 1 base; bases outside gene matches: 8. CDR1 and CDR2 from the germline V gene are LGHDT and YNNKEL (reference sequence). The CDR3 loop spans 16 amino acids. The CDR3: CASSPLGAGGTDTQYF. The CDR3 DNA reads TGTGCCAGCAGCCCCCTCGGGGCGGGGGGCACAGATACGCAGTATTTT.

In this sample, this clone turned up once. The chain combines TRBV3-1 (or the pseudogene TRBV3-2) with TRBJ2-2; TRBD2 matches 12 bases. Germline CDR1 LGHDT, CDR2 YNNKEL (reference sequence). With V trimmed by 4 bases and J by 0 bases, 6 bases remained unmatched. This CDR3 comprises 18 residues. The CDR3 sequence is CASSRGLAGKPNTGELFF. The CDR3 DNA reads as TGTGCCAGCAGCCGAGGACTAGCGGGGAAGCCGAACACCGGGGAGCTGTTTTTT.

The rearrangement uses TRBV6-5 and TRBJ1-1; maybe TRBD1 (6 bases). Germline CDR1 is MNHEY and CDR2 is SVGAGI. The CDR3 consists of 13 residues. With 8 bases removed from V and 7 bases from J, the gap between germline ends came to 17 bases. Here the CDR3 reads CASLAGATVEAFF. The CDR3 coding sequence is TGTGCCAGCCTCGCGGGGGCAACGGTTGAAGCTTTCTTT.

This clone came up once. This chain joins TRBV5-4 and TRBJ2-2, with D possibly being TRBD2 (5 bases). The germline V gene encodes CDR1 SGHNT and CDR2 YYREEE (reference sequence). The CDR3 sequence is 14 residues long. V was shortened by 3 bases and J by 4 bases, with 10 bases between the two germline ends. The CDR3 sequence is CASSSAGRTGELFF. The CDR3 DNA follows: TGTGCCAGCAGCTCCGCGGGCCGCACCGGGGAGCTGTTTTTT. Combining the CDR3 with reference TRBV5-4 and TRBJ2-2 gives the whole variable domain ETGVTQSPTHLIKTRGQQVTLRCSSQSGHNTVSWYQQALGQGPQFIFQYYREEENGRGNFPPRFSGLQFPNYSSELNVNALELDDSALYLCASSSAGRTGELFFGEGSRLTVL.

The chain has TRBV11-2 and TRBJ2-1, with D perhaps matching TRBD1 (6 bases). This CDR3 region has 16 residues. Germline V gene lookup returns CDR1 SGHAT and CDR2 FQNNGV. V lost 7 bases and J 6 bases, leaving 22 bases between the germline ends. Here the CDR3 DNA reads TGTGCCAGCACCTTTACCGGGACAATGGATTTCAATGAGCAGTTCTTC. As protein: CASTFTGTMDFNEQFF.

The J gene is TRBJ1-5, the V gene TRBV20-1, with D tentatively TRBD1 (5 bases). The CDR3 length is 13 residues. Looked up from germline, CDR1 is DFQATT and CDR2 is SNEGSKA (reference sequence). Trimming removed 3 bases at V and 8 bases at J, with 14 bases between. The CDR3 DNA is TGCAGTGCTAGTATCGATAGACAGAAGCCCCAGCATTTT. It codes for CSASIDRQKPQHF.

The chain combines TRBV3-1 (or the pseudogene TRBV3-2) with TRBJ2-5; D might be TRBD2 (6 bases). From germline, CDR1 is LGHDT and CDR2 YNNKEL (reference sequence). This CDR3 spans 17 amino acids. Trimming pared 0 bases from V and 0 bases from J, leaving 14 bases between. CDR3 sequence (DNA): TGTGCCAGCAGCCAAGAGGTAGCGGTGGTGTACCAAGAGACCCAGTACTTC. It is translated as CASSQEVAVVYQETQYF.

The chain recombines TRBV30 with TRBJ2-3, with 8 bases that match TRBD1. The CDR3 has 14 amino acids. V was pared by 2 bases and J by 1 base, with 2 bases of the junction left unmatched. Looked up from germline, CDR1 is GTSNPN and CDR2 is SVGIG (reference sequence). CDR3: CAWSTGQGTDTQYF. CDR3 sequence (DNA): TGTGCCTGGAGTACGGGACAGGGCACAGATACGCAGTATTTT. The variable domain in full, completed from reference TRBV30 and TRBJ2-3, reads SQTIHQWPATLVQPVGSPLSLECTVEGTSNPNLYWYRQAAGRGLQLLFYSVGIGQISSEVPQNLSASRPQDRQFILSSKKLLLSDSGFYLCAWSTGQGTDTQYFGPGTRLTVL.

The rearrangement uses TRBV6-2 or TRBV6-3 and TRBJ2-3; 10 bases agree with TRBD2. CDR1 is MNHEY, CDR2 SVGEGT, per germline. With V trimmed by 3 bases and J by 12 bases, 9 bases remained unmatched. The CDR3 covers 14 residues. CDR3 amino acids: CASSYHTTSGTQYF. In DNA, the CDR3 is TGTGCCAGCAGTTATCATACAACTAGCGGGACACAGTATTTT.

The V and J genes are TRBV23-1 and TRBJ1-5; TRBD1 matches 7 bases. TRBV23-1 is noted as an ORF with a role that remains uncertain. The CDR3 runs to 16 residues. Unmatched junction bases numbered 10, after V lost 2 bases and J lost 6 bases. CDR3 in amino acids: CASSQRPGTVGQPQHF. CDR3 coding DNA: TGCGCCAGCAGTCAACGGCCCGGGACAGTAGGTCAGCCCCAGCATTTT.

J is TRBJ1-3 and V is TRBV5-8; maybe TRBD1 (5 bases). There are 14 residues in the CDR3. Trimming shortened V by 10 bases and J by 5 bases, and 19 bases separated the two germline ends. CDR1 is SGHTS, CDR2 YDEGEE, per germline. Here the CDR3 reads CAAAPGGARNTIYF. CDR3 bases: TGTGCCGCAGCCCCTGGAGGGGCAAGAAACACCATATATTTT. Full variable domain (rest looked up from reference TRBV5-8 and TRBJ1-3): EAGVTQSPTHLIKTRGQQATLRCSPISGHTSVYWYQQALGLGLQFLLWYDEGEERNRGNFPPRFSGRQFPNYSSELNVNALELEDSALYLCAAAPGGARNTIYFGEGSWLTVV.

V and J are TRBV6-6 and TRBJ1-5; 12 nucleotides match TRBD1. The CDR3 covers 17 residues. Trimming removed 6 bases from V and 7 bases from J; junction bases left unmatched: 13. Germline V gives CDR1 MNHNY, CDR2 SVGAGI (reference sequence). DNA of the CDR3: TGTGCCAGCAGGCGAACTGGGACAGGGGGCCGGGGACAGCCCCAGCATTTT. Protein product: CASRRTGTGGRGQPQHF.

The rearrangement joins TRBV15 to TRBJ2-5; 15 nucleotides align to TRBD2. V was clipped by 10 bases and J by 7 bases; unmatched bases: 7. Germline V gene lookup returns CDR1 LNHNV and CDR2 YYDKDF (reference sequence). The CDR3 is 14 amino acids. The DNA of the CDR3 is TGTGCCATCCGGACTAGCGGGGGGGAGGGGACCCAGTACTTC. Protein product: CAIRTSGGEGTQYF.

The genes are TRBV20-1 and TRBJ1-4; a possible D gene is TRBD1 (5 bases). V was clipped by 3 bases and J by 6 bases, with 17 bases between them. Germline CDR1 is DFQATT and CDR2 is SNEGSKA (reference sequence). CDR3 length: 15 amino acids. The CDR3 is CSASALVGGDEKLFF. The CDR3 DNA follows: TGCAGTGCTAGTGCCCTGGTGGGGGGGGATGAAAAACTGTTTTTT.

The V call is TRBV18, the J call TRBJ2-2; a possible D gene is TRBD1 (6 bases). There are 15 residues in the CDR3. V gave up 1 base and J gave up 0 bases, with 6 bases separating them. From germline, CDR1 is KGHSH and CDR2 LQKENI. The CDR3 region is CASSPQGANTGELFF. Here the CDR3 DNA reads TGTGCCAGCTCACCACAGGGGGCGAACACCGGGGAGCTGTTTTTT.